One sample yielded the 31 T cell receptor beta chains listed below, sequenced in a study of cytomegalovirus exposure and HLA in healthy donors. The PCR contained 60 Vbeta and 13 Jbeta primers. Produced via immunoSEQ multiplex PCR; TCRdb's table is partial and in-frame only. The sample contains over 150,000 clones, less than 80% of which appear only once. Specimen: PBMCs. These receptors were collected from a man aged 30 to 39 in good health and CMV-seronegative.

This chain joins TRBV11-2 and TRBJ2-2, with TRBD2 matching over 8 bases. The CDR3 is made up of 17 amino acids. Germline V gene sequence: CDR1 SGHAT, CDR2 FQNNGV. V shed 6 bases and J 1 base; nucleotides not matched to a gene: 10. This chain's CDR3 is CASRRGLAGMNTGELFF. DNA of the CDR3: TGTGCCAGCAGACGCGGCCTAGCGGGCATGAACACCGGGGAGCTGTTTTTT.

CDR3 sequence (DNA): TGTGCCAGCAGCTCCCGGACAGGGAGAACTGAAGCTTTCTTT. Translated: CASSSRTGRTEAFF. This sequence joins TRBV7-9 and TRBJ1-1; 8 bases fit TRBD1. V shed 4 bases, J shed 5 bases, and the junction held 6 bases outside the gene matches. Germline V gene lookup returns CDR1 SEHNR and CDR2 FQNEAQ (reference sequence). The CDR3 has 14 residues.

The chain is built from TRBV7-2 and TRBJ1-1; 8 bases agree with TRBD1. Germline trimming cut 5 bases from V and 8 bases from J; bases unmatched to any gene: 4. There are 12 residues in the CDR3. The germline CDR1 and CDR2 sequences are SGHTA and FQGNSA. CDR3 DNA: TGTGCCAGCAGCCCAGGGGGCAGAGAAGCTTTCTTT. It is translated as CASSPGGREAFF.

The V and J genes are TRBV29-1 and TRBJ2-1; 15 nucleotides match TRBD2. The CDR3 runs 15 residues. CDR1 is SQVTM, CDR2 ANQGSEA, per germline. V shed 6 bases and J 9 bases; nucleotides not matched to a gene: 9. In DNA, the CDR3 is TGCAGCGTGGCCGGGACTAGCGGGGGGTTGAGTGAGCAGTTCTTC. Translating it yields CSVAGTSGGLSEQFF.

V is TRBV28 and J is TRBJ1-6; 8 bases are a match to TRBD1. This CDR3 spans 15 amino acids. CDR1 is MDHEN, CDR2 SYDVKM, per germline. After removal of 5 bases from V and 5 bases from J, the junction contained 5 bases not matched to a gene. The CDR3 sequence is CASSPGQGNNSPLHF. The DNA for the CDR3 is TGTGCCAGCAGTCCCGGACAGGGCAATAATTCACCCCTCCACTTT.

The genes are TRBV6-6 and TRBJ1-1; 9 bases align to TRBD1. Germline V lookup: CDR1 MNHNY, CDR2 SVGAGI (reference sequence). V shed 4 bases and J 5 bases; nucleotides not matched to a gene: 5. This CDR3 spans 14 amino acids. This CDR3 is CASSLGQGWTEAFF. CDR3 in DNA: TGTGCCAGCAGTTTGGGACAGGGTTGGACTGAAGCTTTCTTT.

V usage is TRBV6-5 and J usage is TRBJ2-5; maybe TRBD2 (5 bases). Trimming stripped 0 bases from V and 1 base from J, with 9 bases between. Germline CDR1 is MNHEY and CDR2 is SVGAGI. This CDR3 has 15 residues. CDR3 in DNA: TGTGCCAGCAGTTACTCGAGGGCCACCCAAGAGACCCAGTACTTC. Translated, it gives CASSYSRATQETQYF.

V usage is TRBV7-2 and J usage is TRBJ1-3, with D possibly TRBD1 on 6 matching bases. Trimming took 5 bases from V and 0 from J, leaving 8 bases between them. The V gene's germline CDR1 is SGHTA and CDR2 FQGNSA. The CDR3 totals 14 residues. CDR3 sequence reads: CASSQGTSGNTIYF. The CDR3 bases are TGTGCCAGCAGCCAGGGGACCTCTGGAAACACCATATATTTT.

The chain carries TRBV14 and TRBJ1-2, with a weak D call TRBD1 (5 bases). The V end lost 5 bases, the J end lost 5 bases, and 12 bases lay between the germline ends. CDR3 length: 13 residues. In germline, CDR1 is SGHDN, CDR2 FVKESK. The CDR3 sequence is CASSDTGLYGYTF. The CDR3 coding sequence is TGTGCCAGCAGCGATACAGGTTTATATGGCTACACCTTC.

This sequence joins TRBV29-1 and TRBJ2-1, with D tentatively TRBD1 (5 bases). Germline lookup yields CDR1 SQVTM and CDR2 ANQGSEA. This CDR3 has 21 residues. Trimming stripped 0 bases from V and 0 bases from J, with 27 bases between. The CDR3 DNA reads as TGCAGCGTTGAAGATCGGGTAGAAGGGGCGATCAACTTCCACTCCTACAATGAGCAGTTCTTC. It codes for CSVEDRVEGAINFHSYNEQFF.

The count of this clone is one. The V and J genes are TRBV7-2 and TRBJ1-6; D is ambiguous. CDR3 length: 12 residues. V lost 2 bases and J lost 8, with 4 bases in between. Germline CDR1 reads SGHTA; CDR2 reads FQGNSA. The CDR3 loop is CASSLRDSPLHF. The CDR3 region has the DNA TGTGCCAGCAGCTTAAGAGATTCACCCCTCCACTTT. The variable domain in full, with the rest retrieved from reference TRBV7-2 and TRBJ1-6, is GAGVSQSPSNKVTEKGKDVELRCDPISGHTALYWYRQSLGQGLEFLIYFQGNSAPDKSGLPSDRFSAERTGGSVSTLTIQRTQQEDSAVYLCASSLRDSPLHFGNGTRLTVT.

The rearrangement links TRBV2 to TRBJ2-1; D is unresolved. The V gene lost 7 bases and the J gene lost 1 base, with 14 bases spanning the gap. This CDR3 comprises 15 residues. The germline V gene encodes CDR1 SNHLY and CDR2 FYNNEI. The CDR3 nucleotides are TGTGCCAGCACCCCCGAGGTGGTGTCCTACAATGAGCAGTTCTTC. This codes for CASTPEVVSYNEQFF.

The CDR3 region is CASSPQGPNTEAFF. DNA for the CDR3: TGTGCCAGCAGCCCACAGGGGCCGAACACTGAAGCTTTCTTT. The chain recombines TRBV6-6 with TRBJ1-1, with 7 bases matching TRBD1. CDR1 and CDR2 (germline): MNHNY, SVGAGI (reference sequence). The V and J ends lost 6 bases and 1 base, in that order; junction bases with no gene match: 5. The length of the CDR3 is 14 residues.

The chain links TRBV6-1 to TRBJ2-7; TRBD1 is a possible D gene (6 bases). Germline assignment: CDR1 MNHNS and CDR2 SASEGT. The CDR3 runs to 15 residues. V shed 2 bases and J shed 3 bases, with 14 bases lying between them. This CDR3 reads CASSENQGMNYEQYF. The CDR3, as DNA: TGTGCCAGCAGTGAAAACCAGGGGATGAACTACGAGCAGTACTTC.

This clone has a single count. The CDR3 bases are TGTGCCAGCAGCTTGTACCGGACTAGCGACTACGAGCAGTACTTC. Translation: CASSLYRTSDYEQYF. The J gene is TRBJ2-5, the V gene TRBV5-4; 9 bases fit TRBD2. The J call could be wrong; TRBJ2-7 is a better fit for the DNA end. The CDR3 runs to 15 residues. Per germline, CDR1 SGHNT and CDR2 YYREEE (reference sequence).

The V gene is TRBV5-4, the J gene TRBJ1-1; maybe TRBD1 (5 bases). The CDR3 contains 14 residues. With 0 bases removed from V and 4 bases from J, the gap between germline ends came to 10 bases. The germline CDR1 and CDR2 sequences are SGHNT and YYREEE (reference sequence). CDR3 DNA sequence: TGTGCCAGCAGCTTGGCCAGCGGGGCCACTGAAGCTTTCTTT. The encoded protein is CASSLASGATEAFF.

The CDR3 DNA sequence: TGTGCCAGCAGCTCCTCGGCGAGGGAAGCTTTCTTT. As protein: CASSSSAREAFF. This chain uses TRBV5-5 with TRBJ1-1; D uncertain. This CDR3 has 12 residues. CDR1 and CDR2 (germline): SGHKS, YYEKEE (reference sequence). V dropped 3 bases and J dropped 8 bases, with 11 bases sitting between them.

The J gene is TRBJ1-2, the V gene TRBV2; possible D gene TRBD1, 5 bases. Per the germline V gene, CDR1 is SNHLY and CDR2 is FYNNEI. Trimming took off 4 bases at V and 3 bases at J, with 12 bases between the two ends. The CDR3 spans 14 residues. The CDR3: CASSGGTFDYGYTF. In nucleotides, the CDR3 is TGTGCCAGCAGTGGAGGGACTTTTGACTATGGCTACACCTTC.

The gene calls are TRBV7-8 and TRBJ1-2, with D hard to call. The CDR3 length is 13 residues. Germline CDR1 is SGHVS and CDR2 is FQNEAQ. V was clipped by 1 base and J by 5 bases, with 8 bases between them. For the CDR3, the DNA is TGTGCCAGCAGCTTAGATGCGGGTTATGGCTACACCTTC. It is translated as CASSLDAGYGYTF.

The chain recombines TRBV11-2 with TRBJ2-1; 7 bases align to TRBD2. The CDR3 is 15 amino acids. V gave up 0 bases and J gave up 10 bases; unmatched junction bases: 9. Germline V gene lookup returns CDR1 SGHAT and CDR2 FQNNGV. For the CDR3, the DNA is TGTGCCAGCAGCTTAGATCCCAGCGGGGAAGCCGAGCAGTTCTTC. This translates into CASSLDPSGEAEQFF.

This chain joins TRBV6-1 and TRBJ2-1; TRBD1 agrees at 10 bases. Trimming at V came to 8 bases and at J to 12 bases, leaving 10 bases not matched to a gene. CDR3 length equals 13 residues. In germline, CDR1 is MNHNS, CDR2 SASEGT. CDR3 loop: CASDGTGVGGQFF. As DNA, the CDR3 is TGTGCCAGCGATGGGACAGGGGTCGGAGGGCAGTTCTTC.

This chain links TRBV5-4 with TRBJ2-2, with 8 bases matching TRBD2. V lost 4 bases, J lost 1 base, and 3 bases stayed unmatched. Germline assignment: CDR1 SGHNT and CDR2 YYREEE (reference sequence). The CDR3 consists of 15 residues. CDR3 loop: CASSLAGGNTGELFF. Here the CDR3 DNA reads TGTGCCAGCAGCCTAGCGGGCGGGAACACCGGGGAGCTGTTTTTT.

This clone was seen a few times. The chain is built from TRBV18 and TRBJ2-7, with 8 bases identical to TRBD1. CDR3 length: 15 amino acids. The junction had 9 bases not matched to a gene; V was cut back by 4 bases and J by 4 bases. Germline V gene sequence: CDR1 KGHSH, CDR2 LQKENI. The CDR3 reads CASSLRTGTYYEQYF. The DNA for the CDR3 is TGTGCCAGCTCACTGAGGACAGGGACCTATTACGAGCAGTACTTC.

The gene calls are TRBV5-6 and TRBJ2-5; D possibly corresponds to TRBD2 (6 bases). The CDR3 loop spans 14 amino acids. V was trimmed by 0 bases and J by 5 bases, leaving 11 bases between them. Germline lookup yields CDR1 SGHDT and CDR2 YYEEEE. CDR3 DNA: TGTGCCAGCAGCTTGGTCGGGGGATCTGAGACCCAGTACTTC. Amino acid sequence: CASSLVGGSETQYF.

The chain employs TRBV5-4 and TRBJ1-2; TRBD1 agrees at 7 bases. In germline, CDR1 is SGHNT, CDR2 YYREEE (reference sequence). V trimming: 6 bases; J trimming: 7 bases; junction bases outside the gene matches: 15. CDR3 length equals 15 residues. The CDR3 bases are TGTGCCAGCACCTCACCAGACGAGGGGGCTAGTGGCTACACCTTC. Protein: CASTSPDEGASGYTF.

The J gene is TRBJ1-2, the V gene TRBV15; D remains unclear. V was cut by 0 bases and J by 8 bases, with 10 bases left in between. Germline CDR1 reads LNHNV; CDR2 reads YYDKDF (reference sequence). The CDR3 sequence is 13 residues long. The CDR3 sequence is CATSRELGRGYTF. CDR3 bases: TGTGCCACCAGCAGAGAATTGGGCAGGGGCTACACCTTC.

V and J are TRBV10-3 and TRBJ2-7; D ambiguous. CDR1 is ENHRY and CDR2 is SYGVKD in the germline V gene. Trimming took off 2 bases at V and 0 bases at J, with 5 bases between the two ends. This CDR3 region has 13 residues. CDR3 protein: CAISETDSYEQYF. The CDR3 nucleotides are TGTGCCATCAGTGAGACAGACTCCTACGAGCAGTACTTC.

This rearrangement joins TRBV19 to TRBJ1-2; 9 nucleotides agree with TRBD1. V was clipped by 3 bases and J by 5 bases; unmatched bases: 4. CDR1 and CDR2 from the germline V gene are LNHDA and SQIVND (reference sequence). The CDR3 extends over 14 amino acids. The CDR3 DNA reads TGTGCCAGTAGTATGGGACAGGGACGATATGGCTACACCTTC. It translates to CASSMGQGRYGYTF.

The chain recombines TRBV15 with TRBJ1-5; D might be TRBD1 (6 bases). CDR3 length equals 18 residues. Looked up from germline, CDR1 is LNHNV and CDR2 is YYDKDF (reference sequence). The ends were cut back, 1 base at V and 3 bases at J, with 19 bases in the middle. CDR3 region: CATSRGAGHRISNQPQHF. Here the CDR3 DNA reads TGTGCCACCAGCAGAGGAGCGGGACACCGAATTTCCAATCAGCCCCAGCATTTT. The complete variable domain, with remaining parts taken from reference TRBV15 and TRBJ1-5, reads DAMVIQNPRYQVTQFGKPVTLSCSQTLNHNVMYWYQQKSSQAPKLLFHYYDKDFNNEADTPDNFQSRRPNTSFCFLDIRSPGLGDTAMYLCATSRGAGHRISNQPQHFGDGTRLSIL.

J is TRBJ1-1 and V is TRBV5-6, with D possibly TRBD1 on 6 matching bases. This CDR3 contains 18 residues. CDR1 and CDR2 (germline): SGHDT, YYEEEE. Trimming shortened V by 4 bases and J by 3 bases, and 25 bases separated the two germline ends. This CDR3 reads CASSLKGGYRVGDTEAFF. The CDR3, as DNA: TGTGCCAGCAGCCTCAAGGGGGGGTATCGCGTCGGCGACACTGAAGCTTTCTTT. Full variable domain (remainder filled in from reference TRBV5-6 and TRBJ1-1): DAGVTQSPTHLIKTRGQQVTLRCSPKSGHDTVSWYQQALGQGPQFIFQYYEEEERQRGNFPDRFSGHQFPNYSSELNVNALLLGDSALYLCASSLKGGYRVGDTEAFFGQGTRLTVV.

This clone was seen only once. The J gene is TRBJ1-2, the V gene TRBV7-2; 11 bases match TRBD1. The V gene's germline CDR1 is SGHTA and CDR2 FQGNSA. J lost 8 bases, V lost 2 bases, and 10 bases had no gene match. CDR3 length: 16 residues. CDR3 nucleotide sequence: TGTGCCAGCAGCTTATCTGGGGGACAGGGGGTGGGGGGCTACACCTTC. It translates to CASSLSGGQGVGGYTF.